This TCR beta chain was profiled in a study of blood T cell repertoires in COVID-19. Under the authors' procedure: Cell counts per sample came from amplifying reference gene primers. TCRdb's copy holds only in-frame clones and misses some; the assay was immunoSEQ multiplex PCR. V, J and clone size were drawn from that table, and D and trimming were deduced from the DNA. The sample lists 150,000 or so clones; roughly nine tenths were seen once. This CDR3 comprises 13 residues. This receptor was taken from a woman aged 70 to 79 with acute or convalescent COVID-19. The sample consisted of peripheral blood. V and J are TRBV12-3 or TRBV12-4 and TRBJ1-5, with D perhaps TRBD1 (6 bases). CDR3 loop: CATTGQPNQPQHF. The DNA of the CDR3 is TGTGCTACCACTGGACAGCCGAATCAGCCCCAGCATTTT.